This TCR beta chain was observed in a study of early T cells in non-severe SARS-CoV-2 infection. Study observations and caveats: Matches to VDJdb favored anti-spike CD8 responses and missed private and CD4 specificities.

Comment on this clonotype: Its target is not known.

cDNA molecules, individually, were tagged with unique molecular identifiers. Using its own MiXCR run on the 5' RACE reads, TCRdb lists one record per CDR3 protein. The data hold 70,000 to 85,000 distinct CDR3 sequences, with more than 10% observed a single time. V lost 3 bases to trimming and J lost 7 bases; unmatched junction nucleotides: 9. This CDR3 has 15 residues. Germline CDR1 is KGHSH and CDR2 is LQKENI. The sample was whole blood. This chain connects TRBV18 to TRBJ2-7; 10 bases are a match to TRBD1. The receptor was derived from an adult who was a healthcare worker with PCR-confirmed SARS-CoV-2 infection or an uninfected control (not recorded which). The CDR3 coding sequence is TGTGCCAGCTCACCTCAGGGACAGGGGCCGGGGGAGCAGTACTTC. Its protein is CASSPQGQGPGEQYF.